This T cell receptor (beta chain) was captured in a study of radiation and T cells in renal cell carcinoma. Looking at the study overall: Nephrectomy followed 15 Gy stereotactic body radiation by 4 weeks.

The CDR3 consists of 15 residues. V lost 5 bases to trimming and J lost 3 bases, with 17 bases between them. Germline CDR1 SGHNT, CDR2 YYREEE (reference sequence). Sequenced by immunoSEQ multiplex PCR; TCRdb stores in-frame clones only, minus some. The repertoire has 110,000 to 150,000 clones, over 65% of them found once; the top ten carry approximately 20%. Time point meaning: baseline pretreatment blood. Stated treatment: 15 Gy SBRT to primary tumor, nephrectomy 4 weeks later. Radiation-treated patients gave blood at baseline, week 2 and week 4. The tumor was a clear cell renal cell carcinoma. As to this clone: Its target is not known.

The study's findings and limits: Without pretreatment biopsies, baseline tumor clonotype presence was undetermined.

The V gene is TRBV5-4, the J gene TRBJ2-5; perhaps TRBD1 as D (7 bases). The sequenced sample was blood, obtained from a patient whose treatment included radiotherapy and nephrectomy. This sequence was found in a woman aged 45-59 years with renal cell carcinoma. The CDR3 spells CASSYKGGGEETQYF. DNA of the CDR3: TGTGCCAGCAGTTACAAAGGGGGCGGGGAAGAGACCCAGTACTTC.